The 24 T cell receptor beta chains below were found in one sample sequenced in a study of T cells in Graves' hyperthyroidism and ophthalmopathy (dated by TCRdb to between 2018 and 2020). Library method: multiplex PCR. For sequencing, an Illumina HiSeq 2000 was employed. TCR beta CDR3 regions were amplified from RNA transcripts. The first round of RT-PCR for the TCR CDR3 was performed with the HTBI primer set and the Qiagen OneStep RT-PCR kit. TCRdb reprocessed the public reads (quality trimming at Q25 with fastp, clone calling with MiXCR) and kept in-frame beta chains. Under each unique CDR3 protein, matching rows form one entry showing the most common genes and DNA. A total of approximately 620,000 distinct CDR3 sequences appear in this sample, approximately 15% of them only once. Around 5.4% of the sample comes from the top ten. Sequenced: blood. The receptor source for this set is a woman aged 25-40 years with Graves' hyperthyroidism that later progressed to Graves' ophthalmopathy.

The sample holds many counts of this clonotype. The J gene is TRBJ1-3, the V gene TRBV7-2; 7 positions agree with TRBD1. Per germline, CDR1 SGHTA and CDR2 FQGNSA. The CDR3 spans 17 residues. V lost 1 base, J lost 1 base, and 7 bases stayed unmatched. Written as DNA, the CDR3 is TGTGCCAGCAGCTTAGTTTCGGCAGGGGGGTCTGGAAACACCATATATTTT. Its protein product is CASSLVSAGGSGNTIYF.

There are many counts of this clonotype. In nucleotides, the CDR3 is TGCAGTGCTGGAGTAAGCGGGAGAAGAATTGGTGAGCAGTTCTTC. It yields the protein CSAGVSGRRIGEQFF. This chain links TRBV20-1 with TRBJ2-1, with 8 positions matching TRBD2. Per germline, CDR1 DFQATT and CDR2 SNEGSKA (reference sequence). This CDR3 is 15 amino acids long. The J segment lost 9 bases and the V segment lost 5 bases, leaving 15 bases of the junction unmatched.

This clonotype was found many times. The CDR3 coding sequence is TGTGCCAGTAGTATCGGCCCAGGAGGAAGACACACCTTC. Translating gives CASSIGPGGRHTF. The V call is TRBV19, the J call TRBJ1-2; D remains ambiguous. V lost 3 bases to trimming and J lost 12 bases, with 17 bases between them. CDR1 is LNHDA, CDR2 SQIVND, per germline (reference sequence). CDR3 size: 13 residues. Full variable domain (outside the CDR3, taken from reference TRBV19 and TRBJ1-2): DGGITQSPKYLFRKEGQNVTLSCEQNLNHDAMYWYRQDPGQGLRLIYYSQIVNDFQKGDIAEGYSVSREKKESFPLTVTSAQKNPTAFYLCASSIGPGGRHTFGSGTRLTVV.

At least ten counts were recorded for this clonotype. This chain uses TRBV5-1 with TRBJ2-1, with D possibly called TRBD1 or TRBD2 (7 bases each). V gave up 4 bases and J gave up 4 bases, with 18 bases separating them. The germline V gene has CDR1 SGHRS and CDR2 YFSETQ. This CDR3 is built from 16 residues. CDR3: CASSPRDSGVYNEQFF. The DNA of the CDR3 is TGCGCCAGCAGCCCTAGGGACAGCGGGGTTTACAATGAGCAGTTCTTC.

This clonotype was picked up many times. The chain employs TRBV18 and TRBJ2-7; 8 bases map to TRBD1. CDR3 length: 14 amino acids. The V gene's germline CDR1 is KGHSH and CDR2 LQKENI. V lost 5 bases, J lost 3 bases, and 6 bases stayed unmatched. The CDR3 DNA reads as TGTGCCAGCTCAGGACAGGGAACTCACTACGAGCAGTACTTC. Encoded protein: CASSGQGTHYEQYF. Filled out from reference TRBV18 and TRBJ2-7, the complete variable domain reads NAGVMQNPRHLVRRRGQEARLRCSPMKGHSHVYWYRQLPEEGLKFMVYLQKENIIDESGMPKERFSAEFPKEGPSILRIQQVVRGDSAAYFCASSGQGTHYEQYFGPGTRLTVT.

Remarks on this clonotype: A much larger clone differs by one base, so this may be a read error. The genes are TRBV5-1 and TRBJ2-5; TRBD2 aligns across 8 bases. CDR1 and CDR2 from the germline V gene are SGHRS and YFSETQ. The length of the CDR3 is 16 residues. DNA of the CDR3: TGCGCCAGCAGCTTGGGGCCTAGCGGGCTACAAGAGACCCAGCACTTC. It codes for CASSLGPSGLQETQHF.

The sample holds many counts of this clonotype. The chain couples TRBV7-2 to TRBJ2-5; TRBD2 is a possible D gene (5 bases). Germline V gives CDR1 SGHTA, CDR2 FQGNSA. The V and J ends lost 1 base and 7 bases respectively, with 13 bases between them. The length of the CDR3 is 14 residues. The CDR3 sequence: CASSLVEGEVTQYF. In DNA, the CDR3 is TGTGCCAGCAGCTTAGTTGAGGGTGAAGTGACCCAGTACTTC.

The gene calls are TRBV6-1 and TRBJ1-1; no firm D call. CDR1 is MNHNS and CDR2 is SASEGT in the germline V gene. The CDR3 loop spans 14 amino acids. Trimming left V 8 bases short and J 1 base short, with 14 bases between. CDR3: CASLDGGGNTEAFF. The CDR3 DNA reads TGTGCCAGCTTGGACGGCGGTGGGAACACTGAAGCTTTCTTT.

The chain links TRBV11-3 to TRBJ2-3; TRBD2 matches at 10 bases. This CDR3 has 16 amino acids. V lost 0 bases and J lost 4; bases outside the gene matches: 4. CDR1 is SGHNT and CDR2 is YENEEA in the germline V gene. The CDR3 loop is CASSLDGGTSADTQYF. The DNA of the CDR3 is TGTGCCAGCAGCTTAGATGGCGGGACTAGCGCAGATACGCAGTATTTT. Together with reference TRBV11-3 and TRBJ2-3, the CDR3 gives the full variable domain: EAGVVQSPRYKIIEKKQPVAFWCNPISGHNTLYWYLQNLGQGPELLIRYENEEAVDDSQLPKDRFSAERLKGVDSTLKIQPAELGDSAVYLCASSLDGGTSADTQYFGPGTRLTVL.

CDR3 sequence reads: CASSYVGGNQPQHF. The CDR3 coding sequence is TGTGCCAGCAGTTACGTGGGGGGGAATCAGCCCCAGCATTTT. The V and J genes are TRBV6-2 or TRBV6-3 and TRBJ1-5, with D perhaps TRBD1 (5 bases). The CDR3 totals 14 residues. Deletions cut 2 bases from V and 4 bases from J, with 9 bases between. From germline, CDR1 is MNHEY and CDR2 SVGEGT.

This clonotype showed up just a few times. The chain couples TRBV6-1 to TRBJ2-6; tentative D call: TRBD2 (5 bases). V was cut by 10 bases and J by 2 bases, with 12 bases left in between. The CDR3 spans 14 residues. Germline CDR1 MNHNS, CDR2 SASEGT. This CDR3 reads CATESGPGANVLTF. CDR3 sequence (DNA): TGTGCCACGGAGAGCGGTCCTGGGGCCAACGTCCTGACTTTC.

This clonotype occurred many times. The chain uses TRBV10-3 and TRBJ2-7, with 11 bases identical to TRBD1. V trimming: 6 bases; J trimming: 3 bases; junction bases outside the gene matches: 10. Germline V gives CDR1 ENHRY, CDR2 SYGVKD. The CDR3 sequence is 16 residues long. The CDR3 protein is CAIRPGTGGILYEQYF. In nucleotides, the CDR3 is TGTGCCATCAGGCCCGGGACAGGGGGGATCCTCTACGAGCAGTACTTC.

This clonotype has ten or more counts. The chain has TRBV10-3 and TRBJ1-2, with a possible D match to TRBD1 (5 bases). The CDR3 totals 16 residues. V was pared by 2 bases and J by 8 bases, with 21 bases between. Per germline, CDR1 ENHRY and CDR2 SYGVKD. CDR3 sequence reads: CAISEGEGGVSYGYTF. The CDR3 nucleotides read TGTGCCATCAGTGAGGGCGAAGGAGGGGTTTCATACGGCTACACCTTC.

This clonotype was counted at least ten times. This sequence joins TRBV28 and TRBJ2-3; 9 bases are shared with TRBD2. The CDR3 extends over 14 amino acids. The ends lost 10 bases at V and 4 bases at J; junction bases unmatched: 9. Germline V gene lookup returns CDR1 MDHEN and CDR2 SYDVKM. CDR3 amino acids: CATGEREDPDTQYF. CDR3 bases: TGTGCCACTGGAGAGCGGGAGGACCCAGATACGCAGTATTTT.

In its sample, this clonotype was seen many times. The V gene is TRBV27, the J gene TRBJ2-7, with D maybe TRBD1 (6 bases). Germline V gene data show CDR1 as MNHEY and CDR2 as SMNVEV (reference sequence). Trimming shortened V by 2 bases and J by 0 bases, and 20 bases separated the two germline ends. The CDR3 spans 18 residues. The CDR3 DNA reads TGTGCCAGCAGTTTAGCCGCTACAGGGACGGGGAGCTCCTACGAGCAGTACTTC. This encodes CASSLAATGTGSSYEQYF.

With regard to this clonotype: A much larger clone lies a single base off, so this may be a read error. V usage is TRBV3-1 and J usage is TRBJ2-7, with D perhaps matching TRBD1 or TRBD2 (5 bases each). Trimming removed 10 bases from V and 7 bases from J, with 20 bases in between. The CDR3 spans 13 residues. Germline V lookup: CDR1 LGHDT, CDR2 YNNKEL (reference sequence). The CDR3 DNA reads TGTGCCACCAACAAGGGGAGTTCGTCGGAGCAGTACTTC. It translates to CATNKGSSSEQYF.

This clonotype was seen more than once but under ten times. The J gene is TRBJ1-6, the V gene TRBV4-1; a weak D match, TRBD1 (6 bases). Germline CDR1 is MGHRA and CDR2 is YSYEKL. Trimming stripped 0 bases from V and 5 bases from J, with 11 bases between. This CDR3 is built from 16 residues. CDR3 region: CASSQDRTDDNSPLHF. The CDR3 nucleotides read TGCGCCAGCAGCCAAGATCGGACAGACGATAATTCACCCCTCCACTTT.

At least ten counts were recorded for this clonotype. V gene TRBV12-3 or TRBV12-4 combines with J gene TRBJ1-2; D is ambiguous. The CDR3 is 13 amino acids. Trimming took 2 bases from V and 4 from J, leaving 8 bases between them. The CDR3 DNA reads TGTGCCAGCAGTTTACCTTTGTCCTATGGCTACACCTTC. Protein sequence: CASSLPLSYGYTF.

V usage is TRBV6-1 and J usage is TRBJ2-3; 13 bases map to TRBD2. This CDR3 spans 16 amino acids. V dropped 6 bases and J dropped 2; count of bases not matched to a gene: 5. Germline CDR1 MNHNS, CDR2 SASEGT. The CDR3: CASSELAGGPTDTQYF. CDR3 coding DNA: TGTGCCAGCAGCGAACTAGCGGGAGGGCCCACAGATACGCAGTATTTT.

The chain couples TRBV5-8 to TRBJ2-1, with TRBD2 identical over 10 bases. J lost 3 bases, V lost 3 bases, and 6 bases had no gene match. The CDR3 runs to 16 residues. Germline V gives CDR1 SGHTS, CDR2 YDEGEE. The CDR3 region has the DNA TGTGCCAGCAGCTCCGAGCGGGAGGGCCTCTACAATGAGCAGTTCTTC. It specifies CASSSEREGLYNEQFF. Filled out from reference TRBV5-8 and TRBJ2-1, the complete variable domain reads EAGVTQSPTHLIKTRGQQATLRCSPISGHTSVYWYQQALGLGLQFLLWYDEGEERNRGNFPPRFSGRQFPNYSSELNVNALELEDSALYLCASSSEREGLYNEQFFGPGTRLTVL.

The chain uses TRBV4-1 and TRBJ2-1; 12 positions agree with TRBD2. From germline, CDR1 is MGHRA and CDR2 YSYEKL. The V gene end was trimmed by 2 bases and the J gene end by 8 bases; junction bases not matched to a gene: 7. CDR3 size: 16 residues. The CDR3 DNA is TGCGCCAGCAGCCAACCGACTAGCGGGAGAATCTATGAGCAGTTCTTC. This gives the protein CASSQPTSGRIYEQFF.

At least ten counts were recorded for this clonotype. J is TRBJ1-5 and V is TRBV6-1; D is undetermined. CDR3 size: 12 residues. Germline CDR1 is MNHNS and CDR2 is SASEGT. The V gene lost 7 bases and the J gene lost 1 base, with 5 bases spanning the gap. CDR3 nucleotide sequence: TGTGCCAGCAAATCAAGCAATCAGCCCCAGCATTTT. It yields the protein CASKSSNQPQHF.

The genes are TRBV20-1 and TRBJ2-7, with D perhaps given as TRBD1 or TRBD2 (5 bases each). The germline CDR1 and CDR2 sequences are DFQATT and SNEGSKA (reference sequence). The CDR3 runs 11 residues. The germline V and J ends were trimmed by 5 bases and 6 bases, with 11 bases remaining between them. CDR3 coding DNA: TGCAGTGCTGTGGGGGAAACCGAGCAGTACTTC. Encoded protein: CSAVGETEQYF.

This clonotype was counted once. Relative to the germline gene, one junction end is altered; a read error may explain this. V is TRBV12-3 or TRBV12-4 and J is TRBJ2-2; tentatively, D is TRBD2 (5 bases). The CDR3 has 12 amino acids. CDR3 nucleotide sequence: TGTGCCAGCACCACCGATACCGGGGAGCCGTTTTTT. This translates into CASTTDTGEPFF.